One and the same sample provided the 30 T cell receptor beta chains below, sequenced in a study of T cell repertoires and HLA-DP antigens. Profiled with immunoSEQ multiplex PCR; TCRdb holds only in-frame clones, not every one. This sample has 55,000 to 80,000 clones, with about 80% found just once. These receptors lack a known antigen. Sequencing was carried out using CD4+ T cells from PBMCs. Receptors originate from a man in his fifties or sixties in good health and CMV-seronegative.

V is TRBV7-9 and J is TRBJ1-2; D perhaps matches TRBD1 (5 bases). Germline CDR1 is SEHNR and CDR2 is FQNEAQ (reference sequence). This CDR3 has 15 amino acids. V lost 4 bases and J lost 3, with 15 bases in between. The DNA of the CDR3 is TGTGCCAGCAGCTCGACCAGGGAACGTCACTATGGCTACACCTTC. Translated: CASSSTRERHYGYTF.

V and J are TRBV6-1 and TRBJ1-2; D unclear. This CDR3 comprises 14 residues. The V and J ends lost 4 bases and 0 bases respectively, with 9 bases between them. From germline, CDR1 is MNHNS and CDR2 SASEGT. CDR3 nucleotides: TGTGCCAGCAGTGCGACGACAACTAACTATGGCTACACCTTC. This gives the protein CASSATTTNYGYTF.

The J gene is TRBJ2-1, the V gene TRBV7-2, with TRBD2 matching over 10 bases. The germline gives CDR1 SGHTA, CDR2 FQGNSA. This CDR3 has 19 amino acids. V shed 10 bases and J 2 bases; nucleotides not matched to a gene: 20. The CDR3 is CAIKRLNRASGRTYNEQFF. The CDR3 DNA reads as TGTGCCATCAAAAGACTCAATCGGGCTAGCGGGAGAACCTACAATGAGCAGTTCTTC. Together with reference TRBV7-2 and TRBJ2-1, the CDR3 gives the full variable domain: GAGVSQSPSNKVTEKGKDVELRCDPISGHTALYWYRQSLGQGLEFLIYFQGNSAPDKSGLPSDRFSAERTGGSVSTLTIQRTQQEDSAVYLCAIKRLNRASGRTYNEQFFGPGTRLTVL.

In its sample, this clone is medium-sized. V is TRBV7-8 and J is TRBJ2-1; 8 bases agree with TRBD1. The CDR3 totals 15 residues. V lost 5 bases to trimming and J lost 6 bases; unmatched junction nucleotides: 9. Germline CDR1 is SGHVS and CDR2 is FQNEAQ. CDR3 DNA sequence: TGTGCCAGCAGCGCGTTCAGGGGGCGGGGCAATGAGCAGTTCTTC. Amino acids: CASSAFRGRGNEQFF.

This clone occurred once. This chain uses TRBV11-2 with TRBJ2-3; D call uncertain. This CDR3 contains 18 residues. The ends were cut back, 4 bases at V and 0 bases at J, with 20 bases in the middle. The germline CDR1 and CDR2 sequences are SGHAT and FQNNGV. The CDR3 nucleotides are TGTGCCAGCAGCTACGGTCGATACGGCCGTACTAGCACAGATACGCAGTATTTT. Its translation: CASSYGRYGRTSTDTQYF.

This clone was detected once. This chain joins TRBV30 and TRBJ2-1; D is unresolved. The germline V gene encodes CDR1 GTSNPN and CDR2 SVGIG (reference sequence). The V end lost 3 bases, the J end lost 3 bases, and 3 bases lay between the germline ends. This CDR3 has 11 amino acids. This CDR3 is CAWRGYNEQFF. For the CDR3, the DNA is TGTGCCTGGAGGGGCTACAATGAGCAGTTCTTC.

This clone turned up a few times. CDR3 nucleotides: TGTGCCTGGAGTGCACAGAGGGTCGAAGCTTTCTTT. Protein: CAWSAQRVEAFF. The chain carries TRBV30 and TRBJ1-1; D gene uncertain. CDR3 length equals 12 residues. Trimming took off 1 base at V and 8 bases at J, with 11 bases between the two ends. In germline, CDR1 is GTSNPN, CDR2 SVGIG (reference sequence). The whole variable domain, filled in from reference TRBV30 and TRBJ1-1, reads SQTIHQWPATLVQPVGSPLSLECTVEGTSNPNLYWYRQAAGRGLQLLFYSVGIGQISSEVPQNLSASRPQDRQFILSSKKLLLSDSGFYLCAWSAQRVEAFFGQGTRLTVV.

This clone occurred a few times. The same CDR3 is also encoded by other DNA sequences in this sample. For the CDR3, the DNA is TGTGCCAGCAGTTTACGAGCGGGGGAAGAGACCCAGTACTTC. Amino acids: CASSLRAGEETQYF. The gene calls are TRBV27 and TRBJ2-5; 8 bases agree with TRBD2. The CDR3 loop spans 14 amino acids. Germline lookup yields CDR1 MNHEY and CDR2 SMNVEV (reference sequence). The junction had 2 bases not matched to a gene; V was cut back by 2 bases and J by 3 bases.

This clone has a single count. The V gene is TRBV9, the J gene TRBJ2-1; 11 bases match TRBD2. The CDR3 totals 15 residues. Germline V lookup: CDR1 SGDLS, CDR2 YYNGEE. V trimming: 2 bases; J trimming: 4 bases; junction bases outside the gene matches: 2. CDR3 sequence: CASSVTSGGYNEQFF. The CDR3 coding sequence is TGTGCCAGCAGCGTCACTAGCGGGGGTTACAATGAGCAGTTCTTC.

Only a few counts were recorded for this clone. The gene calls are TRBV4-3 and TRBJ2-6; D gene unclear. The CDR3 has 15 residues. Germline V lookup: CDR1 LGHNA, CDR2 YSLEER. The V end was cut by 1 base, the J end by 2 bases, with 6 bases between. CDR3 residues: CASSQGITGANVLTF. The CDR3 DNA reads as TGCGCCAGCAGCCAAGGAATCACTGGGGCCAACGTCCTGACTTTC.

This clone was seen only once. The CDR3 DNA sequence: TGTGCCAGCTCCTTGCGGGGCCCGGGAGCGGGGGATACGCAGTATTTT. This translates into CASSLRGPGAGDTQYF. V and J are TRBV18 and TRBJ2-3; 7 bases map to TRBD2. The CDR3 is 16 amino acids. From germline, CDR1 is KGHSH and CDR2 LQKENI. Unmatched junction bases numbered 15, after V lost 6 bases and J lost 6 bases.

The V gene is TRBV7-8, the J gene TRBJ1-2, with a tentative D call TRBD1 (6 bases). V was trimmed by 6 bases and J by 3 bases, leaving 17 bases between them. Germline V gene data show CDR1 as SGHVS and CDR2 as FQNEAQ. The CDR3 spans 15 residues. The CDR3 here is CASRSARGVDYGYTF. For the CDR3, the DNA is TGTGCCAGCAGGAGTGCCAGGGGCGTCGACTATGGCTACACCTTC. Filled out from reference TRBV7-8 and TRBJ1-2, the complete variable domain reads GAGVSQSPRYKVAKRGQDVALRCDPISGHVSLFWYQQALGQGPEFLTYFQNEAQLDKSGLPSDRFFAERPEGSVSTLKIQRTQQEDSAVYLCASRSARGVDYGYTFGSGTRLTVV.

The chain recombines TRBV7-9 with TRBJ2-5, with 8 positions matching TRBD2. Germline CDR1 and CDR2: SEHNR and FQNEAQ (reference sequence). This CDR3 comprises 16 residues. V gave up 4 bases and J gave up 1 base; unmatched junction bases: 8. In nucleotides, the CDR3 is TGTGCCAGCAGCTCCGAAATAGCGGGGAGCCAAGAGACCCAGTACTTC. Translation: CASSSEIAGSQETQYF.

The rearrangement links TRBV7-9 to TRBJ2-2, with D possibly matching TRBD2 (5 bases). The V end lost 9 bases, the J end lost 3 bases, and 5 bases lay between the germline ends. Germline CDR1 is SEHNR and CDR2 is FQNEAQ (reference sequence). The CDR3 runs to 11 residues. The CDR3 DNA reads as TGTGCCAGGGGAGACACCGGGGAGCTGTTTTTT. It yields the protein CARGDTGELFF.

The rearrangement joins TRBV4-2 to TRBJ1-4; 10 bases map to TRBD1. This CDR3 contains 16 residues. Germline assignment: CDR1 LGHNA and CDR2 YNFKEQ. With V trimmed by 0 bases and J by 7 bases, 5 bases remained unmatched. DNA for the CDR3: TGTGCCAGCAGCCAAGAAGGGACAGGGGAGAGTGAAAAACTGTTTTTT. It encodes CASSQEGTGESEKLFF.

The rearrangement links TRBV7-2 to TRBJ2-7, with D perhaps TRBD2 (7 bases). The CDR3 runs 14 residues. The germline CDR1 and CDR2 sequences are SGHTA and FQGNSA. V shed 5 bases and J shed 2 bases, with 13 bases lying between them. The CDR3 loop is CASSPRGGAYEQYF. CDR3 coding DNA: TGTGCCAGCAGCCCAAGGGGGGGGGCCTACGAGCAGTACTTC.

The rearrangement joins TRBV2 to TRBJ1-1; TRBD1 aligns across 8 bases. This CDR3 has 14 amino acids. CDR1 SNHLY and CDR2 FYNNEI come from the germline V gene. V gave up 7 bases and J gave up 1 base; unmatched junction bases: 5. The CDR3 is CASKADRGNTEAFF. The DNA for the CDR3 is TGTGCCAGCAAAGCAGACAGGGGGAACACTGAAGCTTTCTTT.

This clone was picked up one time. The rearrangement joins TRBV7-3 to TRBJ2-6; a possible D gene is TRBD2 (5 bases). Germline V gene sequence: CDR1 SGHTA, CDR2 FQGTGA. The V gene lost 2 bases and the J gene lost 2 bases, with 7 bases spanning the gap. The CDR3 has 15 residues. The CDR3: CASSLSGTGANVLTF. In nucleotides, the CDR3 is TGTGCCAGCAGCTTATCCGGGACTGGGGCCAACGTCCTGACTTTC.

The chain couples TRBV12-5 to TRBJ2-3, with D hard to call. V shed 5 bases and J shed 6 bases, with 15 bases lying between them. The CDR3 is 14 residues long. The germline gives CDR1 LGHNT, CDR2 FRNRAP. Written as DNA, the CDR3 is TGTGCTAGTGGTAGAGATTTACGGGCGGATACGCAGTATTTT. Protein sequence: CASGRDLRADTQYF.

The J gene is TRBJ2-7, the V gene TRBV27; 11 positions match TRBD1. This CDR3 spans 15 amino acids. Trimming cost V 0 bases and J 3 bases; bases outside gene matches: 1. CDR1 and CDR2 (germline): MNHEY, SMNVEV (reference sequence). The CDR3 region is CASSLSGTGGYEQYF. DNA of the CDR3: TGTGCCAGCAGTTTATCCGGGACAGGGGGCTACGAGCAGTACTTC.

The chain couples TRBV6-5 to TRBJ1-2, with TRBD1 matching 8 bases. The V gene end was trimmed by 4 bases and the J gene end by 0 bases; junction bases not matched to a gene: 1. The CDR3 consists of 14 residues. Germline V CDR1 and CDR2: MNHEY, SVGAGI. For the CDR3, the DNA is TGTGCCAGCAGTTCGGACAGGGCTAACTATGGCTACACCTTC. This codes for CASSSDRANYGYTF.

The chain recombines TRBV11-2 with TRBJ2-2, with D perhaps matching TRBD2 (6 bases). Germline loops: CDR1 SGHAT, CDR2 FQNNGV. This CDR3 has 13 residues. V shed 4 bases and J shed 6 bases, with 9 bases lying between them. CDR3 sequence reads: CASSWGVAGELFF. CDR3 DNA sequence: TGTGCCAGCAGCTGGGGGGTAGCCGGGGAGCTGTTTTTT.

The V call is TRBV10-1, the J call TRBJ2-5; 9 positions match TRBD1. This CDR3 has 13 amino acids. CDR1 is WNHNN, CDR2 SYGVQD, per germline (reference sequence). V lost 6 bases, J lost 4 bases, and 3 bases stayed unmatched. DNA of the CDR3: TGCGCCAGCAGACCGGGACAGGGAGAGACCCAGTACTTC. Translated: CASRPGQGETQYF.

This clone was detected once. The rearrangement links TRBV10-3 to TRBJ1-3; possibly TRBD1 for D (5 bases). Looked up from germline, CDR1 is ENHRY and CDR2 is SYGVKD. Trimming shortened V by 2 bases and J by 0 bases, and 14 bases separated the two germline ends. The CDR3 is 17 amino acids. The CDR3 reads CAISESSTGLSGNTIYF. The CDR3 region has the DNA TGTGCCATCAGTGAGAGTAGCACAGGCCTCTCTGGAAACACCATATATTTT.

The rearrangement links TRBV30 to TRBJ2-2; 11 bases align to TRBD2. The CDR3 has 17 amino acids. The germline gives CDR1 GTSNPN, CDR2 SVGIG (reference sequence). J was trimmed by 4 bases and V by 2 bases; bases with no gene match: 9. The CDR3 sequence: CAWSRDSGRAGTGELFF. In nucleotides, the CDR3 is TGTGCCTGGAGTCGGGATAGCGGGAGGGCCGGCACCGGGGAGCTGTTTTTT.

The chain has TRBV28 and TRBJ2-3, with 8 bases aligning to TRBD1. This CDR3 is 15 amino acids long. The V gene end was trimmed by 8 bases and the J gene end by 3 bases; junction bases not matched to a gene: 10. Per the germline V gene, CDR1 is MDHEN and CDR2 is SYDVKM. CDR3 nucleotide sequence: TGTGCCAGCGTAGGCAGGGGGCTTCGGACAGATACGCAGTATTTT. Its translation is CASVGRGLRTDTQYF.

Only one count was recorded for this clone. V is TRBV5-1 and J is TRBJ2-2, with D unresolved. CDR1 SGHRS and CDR2 YFSETQ come from the germline V gene. The length of the CDR3 is 17 residues. Trimming pared 0 bases from V and 1 base from J, leaving 13 bases between. CDR3 sequence (DNA): TGCGCCAGCAGCTTGGACAGCCCACTCTTGAACACCGGGGAGCTGTTTTTT. Translation gives CASSLDSPLLNTGELFF. Combining the CDR3 with reference TRBV5-1 and TRBJ2-2 gives the whole variable domain KAGVTQTPRYLIKTRGQQVTLSCSPISGHRSVSWYQQTPGQGLQFLFEYFSETQRNKGNFPGRFSGRQFSNSRSEMNVSTLELGDSALYLCASSLDSPLLNTGELFFGEGSRLTVL.

This clone was observed a handful of times. The CDR3 DNA sequence: TGTGCCAGCAGCTTAGTGGCCGACTATGGCTACACCTTC. Its translation is CASSLVADYGYTF. The chain employs TRBV13 and TRBJ1-2; D gene ambiguous. The germline V and J ends were trimmed by 1 base and 3 bases, with 6 bases remaining between them. CDR1 and CDR2 from the germline V gene are PRHDT and FYEKMQ (reference sequence). The CDR3 length is 13 residues.

This chain joins TRBV13 and TRBJ2-3; 12 nucleotides align to TRBD2. Germline CDR1 is PRHDT and CDR2 is FYEKMQ (reference sequence). V lost 4 bases and J lost 8; bases outside the gene matches: 1. This CDR3 has 13 amino acids. The CDR3 is CASSSSGGGTQYF. In DNA, the CDR3 is TGTGCCAGCAGCTCTAGCGGGGGGGGTACGCAGTATTTT.

This clone was recorded only once. CDR3 in amino acids: CARSLLYQLSSYEQYF. The CDR3 DNA sequence: TGTGCCAGATCCCTCCTGTACCAACTTAGCTCCTACGAGCAGTACTTC. The genes are TRBV5-3 and TRBJ2-7; D is ambiguous. TRBV5-3 is sorted into the ORF group, with uncertain function. This CDR3 is 16 amino acids long. V was trimmed by 7 bases and J by 0 bases, leaving 20 bases between them.